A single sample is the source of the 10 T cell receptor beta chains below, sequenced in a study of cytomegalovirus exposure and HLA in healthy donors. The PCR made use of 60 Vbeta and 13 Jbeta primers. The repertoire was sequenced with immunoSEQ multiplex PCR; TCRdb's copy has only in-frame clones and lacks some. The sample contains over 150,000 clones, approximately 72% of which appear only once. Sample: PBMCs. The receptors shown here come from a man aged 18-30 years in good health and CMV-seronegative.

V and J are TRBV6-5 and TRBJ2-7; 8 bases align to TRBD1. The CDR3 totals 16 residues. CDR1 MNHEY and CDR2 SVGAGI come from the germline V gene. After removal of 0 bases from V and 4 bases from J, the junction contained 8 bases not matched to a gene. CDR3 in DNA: TGTGCCAGCAGTTACTCGATCCCAGGGGGCGCGTACGAGCAGTACTTC. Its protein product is CASSYSIPGGAYEQYF.

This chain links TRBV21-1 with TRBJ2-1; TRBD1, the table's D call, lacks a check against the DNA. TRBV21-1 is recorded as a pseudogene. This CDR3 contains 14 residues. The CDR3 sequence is CASRTRTSHNEQFF. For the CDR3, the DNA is TGTGCCAGCAGAACCCGGACATCCCACAATGAGCAGTTCTTC.

The CDR3 sequence is CASIFGTSGTKAFF. The CDR3 region has the DNA TGTGCCAGCATCTTTGGGACTAGCGGGACGAAAGCGTTCTTC. This chain connects TRBV16 to TRBJ2-1, with 13 bases that match TRBD2. After removal of 7 bases from V and 15 bases from J, the junction contained 12 bases not matched to a gene. This CDR3 contains 14 residues. From germline, CDR1 is KGHSY and CDR2 FQNENV.

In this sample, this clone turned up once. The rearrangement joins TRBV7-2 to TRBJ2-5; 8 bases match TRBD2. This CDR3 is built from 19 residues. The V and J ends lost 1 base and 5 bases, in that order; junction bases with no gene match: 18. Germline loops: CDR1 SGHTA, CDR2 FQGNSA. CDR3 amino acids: CASSLEFWKRRTGGETQYF. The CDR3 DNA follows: TGTGCCAGCAGCTTAGAGTTCTGGAAGCGGAGGACGGGGGGGGAGACCCAGTACTTC.

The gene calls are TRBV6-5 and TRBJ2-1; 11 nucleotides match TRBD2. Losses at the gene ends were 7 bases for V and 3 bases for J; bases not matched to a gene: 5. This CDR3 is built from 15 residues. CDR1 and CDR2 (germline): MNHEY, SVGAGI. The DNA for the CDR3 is TGTGCCAGCATCGCCGGGACTAGCGGCTACAATGAGCAGTTCTTC. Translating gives CASIAGTSGYNEQFF.

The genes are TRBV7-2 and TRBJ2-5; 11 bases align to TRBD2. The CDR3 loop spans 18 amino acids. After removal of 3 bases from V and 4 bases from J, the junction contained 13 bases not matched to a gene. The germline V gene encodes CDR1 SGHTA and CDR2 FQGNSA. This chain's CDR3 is CASSFPGDSGRGAETQYF. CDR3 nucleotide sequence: TGTGCCAGCAGCTTTCCCGGGGATAGCGGGAGGGGTGCAGAGACCCAGTACTTC.

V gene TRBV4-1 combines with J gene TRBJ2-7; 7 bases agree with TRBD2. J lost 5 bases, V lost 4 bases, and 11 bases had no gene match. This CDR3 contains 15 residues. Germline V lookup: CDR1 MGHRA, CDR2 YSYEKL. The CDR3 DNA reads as TGCGCCAGCAGCCGCGGGACCGCCGGGGGGAACGAGCAGTACTTC. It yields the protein CASSRGTAGGNEQYF.

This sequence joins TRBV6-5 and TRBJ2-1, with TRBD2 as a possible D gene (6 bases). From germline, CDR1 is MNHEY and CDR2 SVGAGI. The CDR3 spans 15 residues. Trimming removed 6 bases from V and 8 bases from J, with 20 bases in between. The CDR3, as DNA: TGTGCCAGCAGCCGTGATGGCGGGATAAAGCATGAGCAGTTCTTC. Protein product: CASSRDGGIKHEQFF.

This CDR3 reads CASTQREGSSYEQYF. DNA of the CDR3: TGTGCCAGTACGCAGCGGGAGGGGAGCTCCTACGAGCAGTACTTC. The chain combines TRBV7-2 with TRBJ2-5; 10 nucleotides agree with TRBD2. The J call could be wrong; TRBJ2-7 is a better fit for the DNA end. The CDR3 contains 15 residues. Looked up from germline, CDR1 is SGHTA and CDR2 is FQGNSA.

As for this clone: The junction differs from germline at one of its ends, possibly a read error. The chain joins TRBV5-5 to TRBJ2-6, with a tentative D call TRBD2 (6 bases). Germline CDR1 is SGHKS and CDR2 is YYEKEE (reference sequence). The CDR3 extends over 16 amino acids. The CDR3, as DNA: TGCGCCAGCAGCCAAGCGGGCGGGACCGGGGCCAACGTCCTGACTTTC. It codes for CASSQAGGTGANVLTF.